This record looks at one T cell receptor (beta chain) sequence and its context. Its target is unknown. Until they underwent thyroid surgery, no patient had received any treatment. Authors' methods: Differences in CDR3 between clinicopathological groups were drawn on to build a classifier intended to discriminate distant-metastatic papillary thyroid cancer patients. MiXCR re-clonotyped the PCR reads for TCRdb. None of the V and J calls come from the authors' own analysis; TCRdb made them. Among 15,000 to 20,000 clones listed, about 32% were seen once. The data were taken from a study of metastatic and nonmetastatic thyroid tumors. As for the study in general: Comparison of repertoires was carried out across blood and tumor or nodule tissue from malignant and benign thyroid patients.

Study conclusions and caveats: Patients with malignant thyroid tumors reportedly had significantly higher TCR beta diversity than those with benign nodules, in blood and tumor.

This clonotype was obtained from a female donor with papillary thyroid cancer or a benign thyroid nodule (not recorded which). Some clones in this sample may be carry-over from other donors' samples. The specimen was tumor tissue.

CDR3 DNA: TGTGCCAGCTCACCCTCGGGCTATGGCTACACCTTC. It specifies CASSPSGYGYTF. This chain joins TRBV18 and TRBJ1-2; D remains ambiguous. The CDR3 spans 12 residues. V was cut by 3 bases and J by 4 bases, with 6 bases left in between. The germline V gene encodes CDR1 KGHSH and CDR2 LQKENI.